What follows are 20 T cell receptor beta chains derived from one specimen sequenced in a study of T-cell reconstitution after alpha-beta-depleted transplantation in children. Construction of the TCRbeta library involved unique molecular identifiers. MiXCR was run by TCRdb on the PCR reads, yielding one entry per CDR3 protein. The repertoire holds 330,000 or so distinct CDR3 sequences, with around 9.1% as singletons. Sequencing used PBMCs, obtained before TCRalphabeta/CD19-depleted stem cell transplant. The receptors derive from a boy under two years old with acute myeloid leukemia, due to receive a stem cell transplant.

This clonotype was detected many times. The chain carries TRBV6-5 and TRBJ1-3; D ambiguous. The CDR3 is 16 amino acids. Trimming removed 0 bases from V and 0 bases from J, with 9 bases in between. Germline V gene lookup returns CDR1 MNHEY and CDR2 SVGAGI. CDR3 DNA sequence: TGTGCCAGCAGTTACTCTGATAACCCCTCTGGAAACACCATATATTTT. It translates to CASSYSDNPSGNTIYF.

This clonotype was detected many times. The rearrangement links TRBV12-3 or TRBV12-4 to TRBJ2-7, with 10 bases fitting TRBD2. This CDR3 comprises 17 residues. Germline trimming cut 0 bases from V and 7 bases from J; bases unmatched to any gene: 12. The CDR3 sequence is CASSLAAGGPFTGEQYF. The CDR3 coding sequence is TGTGCCAGCAGTTTAGCAGCGGGAGGGCCTTTCACGGGTGAGCAGTACTTC.

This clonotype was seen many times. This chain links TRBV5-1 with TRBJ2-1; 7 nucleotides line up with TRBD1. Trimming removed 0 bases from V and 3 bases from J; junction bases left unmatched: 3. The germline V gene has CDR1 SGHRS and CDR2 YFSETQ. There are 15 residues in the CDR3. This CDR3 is CASSLEGQFYNEQFF. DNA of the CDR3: TGCGCCAGCAGCTTGGAGGGACAGTTCTACAATGAGCAGTTCTTC. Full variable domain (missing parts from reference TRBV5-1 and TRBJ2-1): KAGVTQTPRYLIKTRGQQVTLSCSPISGHRSVSWYQQTPGQGLQFLFEYFSETQRNKGNFPGRFSGRQFSNSRSEMNVSTLELGDSALYLCASSLEGQFYNEQFFGPGTRLTVL.

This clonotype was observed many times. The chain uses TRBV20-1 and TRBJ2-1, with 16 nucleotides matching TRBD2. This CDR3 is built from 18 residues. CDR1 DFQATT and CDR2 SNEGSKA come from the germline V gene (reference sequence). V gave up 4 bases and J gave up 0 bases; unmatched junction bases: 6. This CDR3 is CSATGTSGGAISYNEQFF. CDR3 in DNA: TGCAGTGCTACCGGGACTAGCGGGGGGGCTATCTCCTACAATGAGCAGTTCTTC.

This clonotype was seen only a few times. The CDR3 spells CASSLPSGSPVEQFF. As DNA, the CDR3 is TGTGCCAGCAGCTTACCAAGCGGGAGCCCCGTTGAGCAGTTCTTC. V and J are TRBV7-9 and TRBJ2-1, with 8 bases aligning to TRBD2. The CDR3 consists of 15 residues. J gave up 9 bases and V 2 bases, and 9 bases lay outside the gene matches. Germline loops: CDR1 SEHNR, CDR2 FQNEAQ (reference sequence).

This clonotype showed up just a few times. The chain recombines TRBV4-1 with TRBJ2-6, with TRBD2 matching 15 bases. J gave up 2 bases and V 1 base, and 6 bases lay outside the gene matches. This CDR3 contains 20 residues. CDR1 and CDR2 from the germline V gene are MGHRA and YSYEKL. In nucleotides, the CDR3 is TGCGCCAGCAGCCAAGTTCCCCGGACTAGCGGGAGGGCTGGGGCCAACGTCCTGACTTTC. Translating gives CASSQVPRTSGRAGANVLTF.

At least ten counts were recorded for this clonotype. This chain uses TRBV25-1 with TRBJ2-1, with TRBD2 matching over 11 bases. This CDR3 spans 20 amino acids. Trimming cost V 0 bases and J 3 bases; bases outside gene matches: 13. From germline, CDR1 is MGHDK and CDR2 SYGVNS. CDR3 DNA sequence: TGTGCCAGCAGTGAATATTATAGGACTAGCGGGCTCGGGGGCTACAATGAGCAGTTCTTC. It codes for CASSEYYRTSGLGGYNEQFF.

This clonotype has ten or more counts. CDR3 loop: CSARAGGRTDTQYF. As DNA, the CDR3 is TGCAGTGCTAGAGCGGGGGGGCGCACAGATACGCAGTATTTT. This chain joins TRBV20-1 and TRBJ2-3; TRBD2 aligns across 8 bases. This CDR3 spans 14 amino acids. Germline CDR1 DFQATT, CDR2 SNEGSKA (reference sequence). J was trimmed by 1 base and V by 1 base; bases with no gene match: 1.

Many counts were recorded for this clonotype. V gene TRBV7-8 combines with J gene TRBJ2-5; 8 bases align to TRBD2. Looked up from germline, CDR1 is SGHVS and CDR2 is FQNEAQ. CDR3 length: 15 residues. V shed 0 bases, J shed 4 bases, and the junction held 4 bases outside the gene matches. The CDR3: CASSLAGREVETQYF. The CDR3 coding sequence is TGTGCCAGCAGCTTAGCTGGGCGGGAGGTAGAGACCCAGTACTTC.

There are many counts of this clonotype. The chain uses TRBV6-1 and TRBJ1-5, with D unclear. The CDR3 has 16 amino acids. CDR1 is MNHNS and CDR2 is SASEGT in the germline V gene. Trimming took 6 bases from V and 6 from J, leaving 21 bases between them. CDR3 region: CASSRGPEAGSQPQHF. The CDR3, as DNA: TGTGCCAGCAGCCGTGGACCTGAGGCTGGCAGTCAGCCCCAGCATTTT.

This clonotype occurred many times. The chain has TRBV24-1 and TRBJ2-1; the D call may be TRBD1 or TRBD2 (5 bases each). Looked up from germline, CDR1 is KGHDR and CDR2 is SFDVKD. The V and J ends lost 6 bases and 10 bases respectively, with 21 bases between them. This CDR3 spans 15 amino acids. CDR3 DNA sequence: TGTGCCACCAGTTTTGGGGGAGACGCACTTTGGGAGCAGTTCTTC. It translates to CATSFGGDALWEQFF.

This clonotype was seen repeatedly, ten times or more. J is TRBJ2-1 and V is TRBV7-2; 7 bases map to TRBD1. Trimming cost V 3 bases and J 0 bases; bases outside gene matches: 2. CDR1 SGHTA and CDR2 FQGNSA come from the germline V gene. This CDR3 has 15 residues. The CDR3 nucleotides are TGTGCCAGCAGCTTCGGGACAGCCTCCTACAATGAGCAGTTCTTC. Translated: CASSFGTASYNEQFF.

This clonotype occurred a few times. The CDR3 spells CASSPKRRSSYNEQFF. CDR3 sequence (DNA): TGTGCCAGCAGCCCCAAGCGGAGGAGCTCCTACAATGAGCAGTTCTTC. This rearrangement joins TRBV11-2 to TRBJ2-1; D is perhaps TRBD2 (5 bases). This CDR3 is built from 16 residues. Deletions cut 5 bases from V and 0 bases from J, with 14 bases between. The V gene's germline CDR1 is SGHAT and CDR2 FQNNGV.

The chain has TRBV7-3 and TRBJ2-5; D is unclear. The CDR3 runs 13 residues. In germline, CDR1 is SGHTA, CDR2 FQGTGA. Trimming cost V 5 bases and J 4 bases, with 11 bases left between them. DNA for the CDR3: TGTGCCAGCAGCGCCACCCGAGGAGAGACCCAGTACTTC. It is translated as CASSATRGETQYF.

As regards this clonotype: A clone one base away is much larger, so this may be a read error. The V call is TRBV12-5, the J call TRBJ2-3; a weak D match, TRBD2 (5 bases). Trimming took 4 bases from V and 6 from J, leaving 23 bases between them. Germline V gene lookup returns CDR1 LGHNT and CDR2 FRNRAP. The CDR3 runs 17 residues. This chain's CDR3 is CASGSRREGRVHDTQYF. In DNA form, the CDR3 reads TGTGCTAGTGGTTCCAGACGGGAAGGGAGAGTGCACGATACGCAGTATTTT.

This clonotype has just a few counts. CDR3 sequence (DNA): TGTGCCAGCAGCTCAGGACTAGCGGGGGGCGAGACCCAGTACTTC. This codes for CASSSGLAGGETQYF. The V and J genes are TRBV7-8 and TRBJ2-5, with 14 nucleotides matching TRBD2. Trimming removed 4 bases from V and 5 bases from J; junction bases left unmatched: 3. The CDR3 is 15 residues long. Germline lookup yields CDR1 SGHVS and CDR2 FQNEAQ. The full variable domain, its missing parts supplied by reference TRBV7-8 and TRBJ2-5, is GAGVSQSPRYKVAKRGQDVALRCDPISGHVSLFWYQQALGQGPEFLTYFQNEAQLDKSGLPSDRFFAERPEGSVSTLKIQRTQQEDSAVYLCASSSGLAGGETQYFGPGTRLLVL.

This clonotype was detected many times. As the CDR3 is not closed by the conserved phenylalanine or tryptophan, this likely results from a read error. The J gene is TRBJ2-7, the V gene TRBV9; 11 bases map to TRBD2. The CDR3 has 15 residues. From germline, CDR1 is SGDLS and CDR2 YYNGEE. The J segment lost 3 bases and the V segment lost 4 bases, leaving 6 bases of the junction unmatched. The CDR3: CASSTRLAGLYEQYL. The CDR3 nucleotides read TGTGCCAGCAGCACCCGACTAGCGGGGCTCTACGAGCAGTACTTA.

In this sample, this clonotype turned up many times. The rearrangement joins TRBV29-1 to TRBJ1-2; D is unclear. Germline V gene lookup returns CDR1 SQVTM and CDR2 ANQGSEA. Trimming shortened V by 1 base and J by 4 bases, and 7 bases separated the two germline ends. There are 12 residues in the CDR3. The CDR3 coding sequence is TGCAGCGTTGAAGGGGGTATCTATGGCTACACCTTC. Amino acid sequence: CSVEGGIYGYTF.

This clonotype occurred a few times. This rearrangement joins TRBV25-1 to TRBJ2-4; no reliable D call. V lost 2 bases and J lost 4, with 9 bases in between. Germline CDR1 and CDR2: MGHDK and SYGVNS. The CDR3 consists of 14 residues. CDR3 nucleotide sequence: TGTGCCAGCAGTGAAAAGGGCAGGAAAAACATTCAGTACTTC. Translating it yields CASSEKGRKNIQYF.

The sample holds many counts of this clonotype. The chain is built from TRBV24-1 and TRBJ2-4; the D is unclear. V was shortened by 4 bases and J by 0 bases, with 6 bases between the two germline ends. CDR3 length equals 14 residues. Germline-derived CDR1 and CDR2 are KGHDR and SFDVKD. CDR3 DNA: TGTGCCACCAGTGAGAGTGTAGCCAAAAACATTCAGTACTTC. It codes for CATSESVAKNIQYF.